These T cell receptor beta chains were read from a single sample in a study of T cell responses to AZD1222 COVID-19 vaccine. Here immunoSEQ multiplex PCR was the method, and the copy in TCRdb shows in-frame clones only, minus some. The profile shows about 150,000 clones, roughly 91% of them singletons. Sequences were derived from peripheral blood, sampled on day 0 of AZD1222 vaccination. These receptors came from an adult in good health. The CDR3 runs from the conserved cysteine through the conserved F or W. The listing skips clone size in some rows; elsewhere it reads once, few, many or a size class.

j_call	clone_size	v_call	cdr3_aa
TRBJ2-1	.	TRBV29-1	CSVEAGGPGEQFF
TRBJ1-3	.	TRBV7-6	CASSIQGGSGNTIYF
TRBJ2-2	.	TRBV7-9	CASSLQTGELFF
TRBJ1-5	.	TRBV27	CASMLRGDYSNQPQHF
TRBJ1-5	.	TRBV18	CASSPTGGGNQPQHF
TRBJ1-1	.	TRBV12-3/TRBV12-4	CASSYRSSRFF
TRBJ2-3	.	TRBV18	CASSQYEADTQYF
TRBJ1-2	few	TRBV19	CASSTLMSGGSYTF
TRBJ1-1	.	TRBV29-1	CSVPADTEAFF
TRBJ1-2	.	TRBV7-9	CASSLGYSYGYTF
TRBJ2-1	.	TRBV9	CASSRLAGVLFF
TRBJ1-4	.	TRBV27	CASSSPTYRGNEKLFF
TRBJ1-2	.	TRBV6-5	CASSPWRGGVYGYTF
TRBJ2-3	.	TRBV2	CASRYLAGGPDTQYF
TRBJ2-5	.	TRBV7-2	CASSQRGETQYF
TRBJ2-7	.	TRBV7-3	CASSPQGREEQYF
TRBJ2-1	.	TRBV2	CASTPMGEQFF
TRBJ1-5	.	TRBV7-2	CASSLADRSNQPQHF
TRBJ1-6	.	TRBV27	CASRSGVRGENSPLHF
TRBJ1-1	.	TRBV14	CASSQVLGLQGGKAFF
TRBJ2-7	.	TRBV6-1	CASSQGGPDPYYEQYF
TRBJ1-2	once	TRBV2	CASETGSDYGYTF
TRBJ1-1	once	TRBV4-1	CASSPDSHTADTEAFF
TRBJ2-3	.	TRBV3-1/TRBV3-2	CASSQESMWRSPSQYF
TRBJ1-1	.	TRBV5-6	CASTRDRQGGAFF
TRBJ2-2	.	TRBV2	CASRERWGSTGELFF
TRBJ2-5	.	TRBV5-1	CASSLAAGLDQETQYF
TRBJ2-1	.	TRBV6-5	CASSPPSGRKFF
TRBJ2-5	.	TRBV18	CASSRGHLQETQYF
TRBJ1-2	.	TRBV5-6	CASSLAQGAYGYTF
TRBJ1-1	.	TRBV10-3	CAISDSSTEAFF
TRBJ2-7	.	TRBV7-8	CASSLRLRQYF
TRBJ2-7	.	TRBV2	CASRRLPDSSYEQYF
TRBJ2-1	.	TRBV15	CATSPRDRQNNEQFF
TRBJ2-7	.	TRBV11-2	CASSLEGVTGGSYEQYF
TRBJ2-5	once	TRBV2	CASSPRETQYF
TRBJ2-6	.	TRBV6-5	CASRVLSGANVLTF
TRBJ2-5	.	TRBV19	CASSMGSGPPGETQYF